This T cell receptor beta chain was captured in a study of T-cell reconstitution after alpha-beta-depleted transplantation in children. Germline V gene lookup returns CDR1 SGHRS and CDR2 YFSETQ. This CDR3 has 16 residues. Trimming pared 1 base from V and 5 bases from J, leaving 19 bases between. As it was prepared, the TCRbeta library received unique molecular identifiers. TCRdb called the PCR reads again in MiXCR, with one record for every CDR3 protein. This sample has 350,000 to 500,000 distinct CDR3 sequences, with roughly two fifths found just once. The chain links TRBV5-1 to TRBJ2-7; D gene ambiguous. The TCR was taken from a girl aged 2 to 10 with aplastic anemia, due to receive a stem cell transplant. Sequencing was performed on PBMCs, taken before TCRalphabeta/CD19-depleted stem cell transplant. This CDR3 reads CASSLRASGRPHEQYF. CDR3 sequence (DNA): TGCGCCAGCAGCTTGAGGGCTTCAGGCAGACCGCACGAGCAGTACTTC. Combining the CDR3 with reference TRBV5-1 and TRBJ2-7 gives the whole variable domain KAGVTQTPRYLIKTRGQQVTLSCSPISGHRSVSWYQQTPGQGLQFLFEYFSETQRNKGNFPGRFSGRQFSNSRSEMNVSTLELGDSALYLCASSLRASGRPHEQYFGPGTRLTVT.